The 3 T cell receptor beta chains below were found in one sample sequenced in a study of blood T cell repertoires in COVID-19. Sequencing was performed with immunoSEQ multiplex PCR; in TCRdb, only in-frame clones are kept and a portion is missing. Of fewer than 200,000 clones listed, approximately 78% are singletons. The source material was PBMCs or T cells enriched from blood (not recorded which). Receptor source: a woman in her forties or fifties who had recovered from COVID-19.

The V call is TRBV12-3 or TRBV12-4, the J call TRBJ1-4; 7 bases align to TRBD1. V lost 2 bases to trimming and J lost 11 bases; unmatched junction nucleotides: 2. CDR3 length: 12 amino acids. This CDR3 reads CASSLKTGKLFF. The CDR3 nucleotides are TGTGCCAGCAGTTTAAAGACAGGGAAACTGTTTTTT.

This chain uses TRBV28 with TRBJ2-5, with 9 bases that match TRBD1. After removal of 9 bases from V and 13 bases from J, the junction contained 6 bases not matched to a gene. In germline, CDR1 is MDHEN, CDR2 SYDVKM. CDR3 length: 10 residues. CDR3 sequence: CASGRDRVYF. The CDR3 DNA is TGTGCCAGTGGCCGGGACAGGGTGTACTTC. Using reference TRBV28 and TRBJ2-5 for the parts outside the CDR3, the full variable domain is DVKVTQSSRYLVKRTGEKVFLECVQDMDHENMFWYRQDPGLGLRLIYFSYDVKMKEKGDIPEGYSVSREKKERFSLILESASTNQTSMYLCASGRDRVYFGPGTRLLVL.

The V and J genes are TRBV24-1 and TRBJ1-5; D is possibly TRBD1 (5 bases). This CDR3 region has 14 residues. V was trimmed by 0 bases and J by 5 bases, leaving 7 bases between them. The germline gives CDR1 KGHDR, CDR2 SFDVKD. The CDR3 DNA follows: TGTGCCACCAGTGATTTGGGGGGGGATCAGCCCCAGCATTTT. Translating gives CATSDLGGDQPQHF.